The 32 T cell receptor beta chains reported below all come from one sample, sequenced in a study of T cells after yellow fever vaccination. TCRdb redid the calling of the 5' RACE reads with MiXCR, one entry per CDR3 protein. The repertoire consists of tens of thousands of distinct CDR3 sequences, with approximately 6.2% occurring once and the leading ten covering under 2.5%. The starting material was CD4+ T cells sorted from PBMCs, obtained roughly 15 days after the first yellow fever vaccination. Receptors originate from a man aged 18-30 years who received the YFV17D yellow fever vaccine.

This clonotype was found many times. V and J are TRBV7-6 and TRBJ2-5; D possibly corresponds to TRBD1 (5 bases). The ends were cut back, 3 bases at V and 3 bases at J, with 8 bases in the middle. The CDR3 consists of 13 residues. Germline values: CDR1 SGHVS, CDR2 FNYEAQ. CDR3 amino acids: CASSFQGKETQYF. In DNA, the CDR3 is TGTGCCAGCAGCTTCCAGGGTAAAGAGACCCAGTACTTC.

This clonotype was observed many times. The chain is built from TRBV28 and TRBJ2-1, with D possibly being TRBD1 (6 bases). Germline values: CDR1 MDHEN, CDR2 SYDVKM. The CDR3 is 15 residues long. V lost 6 bases and J 7 bases, leaving 19 bases between the germline ends. The CDR3 region has the DNA TGTGCCAGCAGCCCCCCAGGGGAAGGCACGAATGAGCAGTTCTTC. This sequence encodes CASSPPGEGTNEQFF.

This clonotype occurred many times. The rearrangement links TRBV12-3 or TRBV12-4 to TRBJ2-5, with 13 bases fitting TRBD2. CDR3 length: 15 amino acids. The V and J ends lost 6 bases and 5 bases, in that order; junction bases with no gene match: 6. CDR3 sequence (DNA): TGTGCCAGCAGATCACTAGCGGGGGGGCCGGAGACCCAGTACTTC. Protein: CASRSLAGGPETQYF.

This clonotype was recorded many times. The genes are TRBV6-2 or TRBV6-3 and TRBJ2-7; the D gene is possibly TRBD2 (5 bases). CDR1 and CDR2 (germline): MNHEY, SVGEGT. The CDR3 extends over 13 amino acids. Trimming left V 6 bases short and J 3 bases short, with 12 bases between. The CDR3 DNA reads TGTGCCAGCAGAATACTAGGCGGCTACGAGCAGTACTTC. This encodes CASRILGGYEQYF.

Many counts were recorded for this clonotype. The genes are TRBV12-3 or TRBV12-4 and TRBJ2-5; possible D gene TRBD2, 6 bases. This CDR3 is built from 14 residues. V gave up 6 bases and J gave up 0 bases, with 11 bases separating them. The DNA of the CDR3 is TGTGCCAGCAGCAGTAGCGGTAACCAAGAGACCCAGTACTTC. Residues: CASSSSGNQETQYF.

This clonotype was observed many times. This rearrangement joins TRBV10-3 to TRBJ1-2, with D possibly TRBD1 on 5 matching bases. V lost 5 bases to trimming and J lost 8 bases, with 18 bases between them. Germline CDR1 is ENHRY and CDR2 is SYGVKD. The CDR3 is made up of 14 amino acids. The CDR3 region has the DNA TGTGCCATCAGTACTCCCGGGGGGGGAGGAGGCTACACCTTC. As protein: CAISTPGGGGGYTF.

This clonotype was observed at least ten times. The germline gene is not matched at one end of the junction; a read error may be the cause. The V call is TRBV12-3 or TRBV12-4, the J call TRBJ2-3; D ambiguous. The CDR3 consists of 13 residues. The CDR3 coding sequence is TGTGCCAGCAGCCTCGAGTCGGCGGCCCCCAGGAATTTT. Its protein product is CASSLESAAPRNF.

This clonotype has a count of ten or more. This chain connects TRBV5-4 to TRBJ2-7; 7 bases line up with TRBD1. V dropped 0 bases and J dropped 5; count of bases not matched to a gene: 11. From germline, CDR1 is SGHNT and CDR2 YYREEE (reference sequence). There are 16 residues in the CDR3. Written as DNA, the CDR3 is TGTGCCAGCAGCTTGGCCCGGGACAGTCAGGTTAACGAGCAGTACTTC. Amino acid sequence: CASSLARDSQVNEQYF.

This clonotype came up many times. The V call is TRBV7-8, the J call TRBJ2-5; 9 bases agree with TRBD2. From germline, CDR1 is SGHVS and CDR2 FQNEAQ. The CDR3 is 14 amino acids. J gave up 5 bases and V 5 bases, and 6 bases lay outside the gene matches. The chain's CDR3 is CASSPQAGGETQYF. CDR3 sequence (DNA): TGTGCCAGCAGCCCGCAAGCGGGGGGTGAGACCCAGTACTTC.

Many counts were recorded for this clonotype. The chain is built from TRBV12-3 or TRBV12-4 and TRBJ1-1; D gene ambiguous. The CDR3 has 9 amino acids. Trimming pared 3 bases from V and 10 bases from J, leaving 3 bases between. CDR3 sequence: CASSLGAFF. The DNA for the CDR3 is TGTGCCAGCAGTTTGGGAGCTTTCTTT.

This clonotype was seen ten or more times. The CDR3 sequence: CASSFGTGVTYEQYV. The CDR3 DNA follows: TGCGCCAGCAGCTTTGGGACAGGGGTTACCTACGAGCAGTACGTC. The chain has TRBV5-1 and TRBJ2-7, with 10 bases fitting TRBD1. This CDR3 contains 15 residues. Germline lookup yields CDR1 SGHRS and CDR2 YFSETQ. The V segment lost 2 bases and the J segment 2 bases; nucleotides outside the gene matches: 4.

This clonotype was seen ten or more times. CDR3 amino acids: CASSLDRWRTEAFF. CDR3 DNA: TGTGCCAGCAGCTTAGACAGGTGGCGGACTGAAGCTTTCTTT. This sequence joins TRBV7-9 and TRBJ1-1, with a weak D call TRBD1 (5 bases). The germline V and J ends were trimmed by 1 base and 5 bases, with 11 bases remaining between them. This CDR3 region has 14 residues. CDR1 SEHNR and CDR2 FQNEAQ come from the germline V gene (reference sequence).

This clonotype was found many times. The chain joins TRBV7-2 to TRBJ2-5, with TRBD2 matching over 7 bases. The V gene end was trimmed by 5 bases and the J gene end by 2 bases; junction bases not matched to a gene: 5. Germline lookup yields CDR1 SGHTA and CDR2 FQGNSA. The CDR3 runs 14 residues. CDR3 region: CASSGGRVQETQYF. The CDR3 DNA follows: TGTGCCAGCAGCGGGGGGAGGGTTCAAGAGACCCAGTACTTC.

This clonotype was recorded at least ten times. This chain connects TRBV7-2 to TRBJ1-5; no reliable D call. Deletions cut 1 base from V and 7 bases from J, with 8 bases between. Per germline, CDR1 SGHTA and CDR2 FQGNSA. CDR3 length: 13 residues. As DNA, the CDR3 is TGTGCCAGCAGCTTAGATCAGGTGCAGCCCCAGCATTTT. Encoded protein: CASSLDQVQPQHF.

This clonotype was observed at least ten times. The V and J genes are TRBV5-1 and TRBJ2-1; 10 nucleotides agree with TRBD2. Per the germline V gene, CDR1 is SGHRS and CDR2 is YFSETQ. Unmatched junction bases numbered 15, after V lost 3 bases and J lost 6 bases. The CDR3 totals 18 residues. CDR3 sequence: CASSWASGGLMVGNEQFF. The CDR3, as DNA: TGCGCCAGCAGCTGGGCTAGCGGGGGCCTTATGGTGGGCAATGAGCAGTTCTTC.

This clonotype was seen repeatedly, ten times or more. The chain combines TRBV24-1 with TRBJ1-2, with D uncertain. The CDR3 contains 12 residues. Germline CDR1 KGHDR, CDR2 SFDVKD. The CDR3 here is CATSVDNYGYTF. In nucleotides, the CDR3 is TGTGCAACTTCGGTGGACAACTATGGCTACACCTTC.

This clonotype was recorded many times. The gene calls are TRBV29-1 and TRBJ2-3; maybe TRBD1 (5 bases). The germline gives CDR1 SQVTM, CDR2 ANQGSEA. V shed 3 bases and J shed 4 bases, with 8 bases lying between them. CDR3 length: 12 residues. The chain's CDR3 is CSVEQGPDTQYF. The DNA for the CDR3 is TGCAGCGTTGAGCAGGGCCCAGATACGCAGTATTTT.

This clonotype appeared many times. The genes are TRBV18 and TRBJ1-1; perhaps TRBD1 as D (5 bases). The germline V gene encodes CDR1 KGHSH and CDR2 LQKENI. The V and J ends lost 3 bases and 1 base respectively, with 9 bases between them. CDR3 length: 14 residues. Here the CDR3 DNA reads TGTGCCAGCTCACCGGACGGGGGGAACACTGAAGCTTTCTTT. Translating it yields CASSPDGGNTEAFF.

This clonotype turned up a few times. This chain joins TRBV9 and TRBJ2-7, with TRBD1 identical over 9 bases. The V and J ends lost 0 bases and 4 bases, in that order; junction bases with no gene match: 5. This CDR3 comprises 15 residues. Germline CDR1 SGDLS, CDR2 YYNGEE. The CDR3, as DNA: TGTGCCAGCAGCGTAGGCGGGACAGGGCCGTACGAGCAGTACTTC. Protein: CASSVGGTGPYEQYF.

Ten or more counts support this clonotype. This chain links TRBV24-1 with TRBJ2-7; no reliable D call. The CDR3 covers 13 residues. In germline, CDR1 is KGHDR, CDR2 SFDVKD. Trimming stripped 1 base from V and 4 bases from J, with 7 bases between. For the CDR3, the DNA is TGTGCCACCAGTGATTTCGACACGTACGAGCAGTACTTC. It translates to CATSDFDTYEQYF.

J is TRBJ1-6 and V is TRBV11-1; a possible D gene is TRBD1 (6 bases). Deletions cut 0 bases from V and 8 bases from J, with 23 bases between. The CDR3 sequence is 19 residues long. Germline V gene sequence: CDR1 SGHAT, CDR2 FQDESV (reference sequence). CDR3 amino acids: CASSLAFHGIGAGDSPLHF. As DNA, the CDR3 is TGTGCCAGCAGCTTAGCATTCCACGGAATCGGGGCAGGGGATTCACCCCTCCACTTT. The full variable domain, rest sourced from reference TRBV11-1 and TRBJ1-6, is EAEVAQSPRYKITEKSQAVAFWCDPISGHATLYWYRQILGQGPELLVQFQDESVVDDSQLPKDRFSAERLKGVDSTLKIQPAELGDSAMYLCASSLAFHGIGAGDSPLHFGNGTRLTVT.

This clonotype was detected many times. V and J are TRBV12-3 or TRBV12-4 and TRBJ2-2; D might be TRBD1 or TRBD2, each matching 5 bases. The CDR3 extends over 14 amino acids. V was pared by 3 bases and J by 1 base, with 6 bases between. CDR3 region: CASSLRGNTGELFF. CDR3 nucleotides: TGTGCCAGCAGTTTGAGGGGGAACACCGGGGAGCTGTTTTTT.

This clonotype was found many times. This chain connects TRBV12-3 or TRBV12-4 to TRBJ2-3; 7 bases fit TRBD1. The CDR3 contains 15 residues. The V segment lost 3 bases and the J segment 4 bases; nucleotides outside the gene matches: 7. The CDR3, as DNA: TGTGCCAGCAGTTTCGACAGGGTACGCCCAGATACGCAGTATTTT. Amino acids: CASSFDRVRPDTQYF.

The V and J genes are TRBV5-1 and TRBJ2-4; TRBD2 is a possible D gene (6 bases). Germline-derived CDR1 and CDR2 are SGHRS and YFSETQ. V lost 3 bases and J 8 bases, leaving 12 bases between the germline ends. The CDR3 covers 13 residues. The CDR3 bases are TGCGCCAGCAGCTGGGGGGATCTAGACATTCAGTACTTC. Its protein is CASSWGDLDIQYF. Full variable domain (missing parts from reference TRBV5-1 and TRBJ2-4): KAGVTQTPRYLIKTRGQQVTLSCSPISGHRSVSWYQQTPGQGLQFLFEYFSETQRNKGNFPGRFSGRQFSNSRSEMNVSTLELGDSALYLCASSWGDLDIQYFGAGTRLSVL.

The sample holds many counts of this clonotype. V is TRBV6-1 and J is TRBJ2-5, with TRBD1 matching over 7 bases. Trimming cost V 2 bases and J 4 bases; bases outside gene matches: 4. This CDR3 is built from 14 residues. In germline, CDR1 is MNHNS, CDR2 SASEGT. The CDR3 protein is CASSEQGVGETQYF. CDR3 sequence (DNA): TGTGCCAGCAGTGAACAGGGGGTAGGAGAGACCCAGTACTTC.

This clonotype was recorded at least ten times. The V and J genes are TRBV30 and TRBJ1-3; 7 bases agree with TRBD1. The germline V gene has CDR1 GTSNPN and CDR2 SVGIG (reference sequence). The ends lost 0 bases at V and 6 bases at J; junction bases unmatched: 5. This CDR3 comprises 14 residues. The CDR3 is CAWSVRGQSNTIYF. DNA for the CDR3: TGTGCCTGGAGTGTAAGGGGACAGTCAAACACCATATATTTT.

This clonotype was picked up many times. The V gene is TRBV5-1, the J gene TRBJ1-4; TRBD1 matches at 10 bases. Germline assignment: CDR1 SGHRS and CDR2 YFSETQ. V shed 4 bases and J 1 base; nucleotides not matched to a gene: 4. This CDR3 is 16 amino acids long. The CDR3 DNA sequence: TGCGCCAGCAGCCCCCGGGACAGGGGAACTAATGAAAAACTGTTTTTT. Its translation: CASSPRDRGTNEKLFF.

This chain links TRBV5-4 with TRBJ2-5; perhaps TRBD2 as D (5 bases). Germline CDR1 is SGHNT and CDR2 is YYREEE (reference sequence). V was cut by 4 bases and J by 1 base, with 11 bases left in between. The CDR3 runs 14 residues. The CDR3 spells CASSTAGSQETQYF. The CDR3 DNA sequence: TGTGCCAGCAGCACGGCGGGTAGCCAAGAGACCCAGTACTTC.

The V and J genes are TRBV20-1 and TRBJ2-3; D unclear. Germline CDR1 and CDR2: DFQATT and SNEGSKA (reference sequence). CDR3 length: 16 residues. Trimming pared 5 bases from V and 2 bases from J, leaving 20 bases between. The CDR3 nucleotides are TGCAGTGCTCCCCACCTCCCGGATAGGCCCACAGATACGCAGTATTTT. Encoded protein: CSAPHLPDRPTDTQYF.

The table lists this clonotype with many counts. The chain joins TRBV7-2 to TRBJ2-7; D call uncertain. The CDR3 length is 14 residues. Trimming took off 1 base at V and 0 bases at J, with 7 bases between the two ends. From germline, CDR1 is SGHTA and CDR2 FQGNSA. DNA of the CDR3: TGTGCCAGCAGCTTAGAACGGAGCTCCTACGAGCAGTACTTC. Protein: CASSLERSSYEQYF.

This clonotype was seen many times. The chain recombines TRBV20-1 with TRBJ2-5; unclear D gene. This CDR3 comprises 12 residues. Between the trimmed V and J ends, which lost 7 bases and 1 base, there was a span of 10 bases. In germline, CDR1 is DFQATT, CDR2 SNEGSKA (reference sequence). The CDR3: CSGQVLQETQYF. The CDR3 DNA reads TGCAGTGGGCAGGTACTCCAAGAGACCCAGTACTTC.

This clonotype was seen repeatedly, ten times or more. This chain links TRBV7-3 with TRBJ2-5; no clear D. The CDR3 spans 13 residues. Germline-derived CDR1 and CDR2 are SGHTA and FQGTGA. V was trimmed by 5 bases and J by 5 bases, leaving 12 bases between them. The CDR3 nucleotides are TGTGCCAGCAGCCCTAGGCCCGGGGAGACCCAGTACTTC. Its translation: CASSPRPGETQYF. Drawing the rest from reference TRBV7-3 and TRBJ2-5, the complete variable domain is GAGVSQTPSNKVTEKGKYVELRCDPISGHTALYWYRQSLGQGPEFLIYFQGTGAADDSGLPNDRFFAVRPEGSVSTLKIQRTERGDSAVYLCASSPRPGETQYFGPGTRLLVL.